This T cell receptor (beta chain) was sequenced for a study of beta chain features in type 1 diabetes. Points from the study as a whole: A PCR bias possibly favoring shorter templates would apply equally to patients and controls. Shorter TCRB CDR3s, moderately but significantly so, were found in Type 1 diabetes patients in all four CD4+ subsets.

The sequenced template was cDNA made from the entire isolated RNA. The method was immunoSEQ multiplex PCR; TCRdb's version includes in-frame clones alone and lacks a portion of them. The table records 300,000 to 350,000 clones, approximately 10% of them present only once. This clone turned up a few times. Its antigen is still unknown. CDR1 is LGHNA, CDR2 YSLEER, per germline. This CDR3 region has 15 residues. V was cut by 0 bases and J by 7 bases, with 15 bases left in between. The chain recombines TRBV4-3 with TRBJ1-1, with D perhaps matching TRBD1 (5 bases). The TCR comes from a man aged 25-45 years with type 1 diabetes. The sample was central memory CD4+ T cells from blood. The CDR3: CASSQEGHKLGEAFF. The CDR3 region has the DNA TGCGCCAGCAGCCAAGAGGGGCACAAACTTGGTGAAGCTTTCTTT.